This section outlines one T cell receptor (beta chain) sequence together with its context. These data come from a study of blood T cell repertoires in COVID-19. The V end lost 7 bases, the J end lost 11 bases, and 18 bases lay between the germline ends. This CDR3 spans 14 amino acids. Germline V CDR1 and CDR2: MNHEY, SMNVEV (reference sequence). Assay used: immunoSEQ multiplex PCR; TCRdb lists only in-frame clones, some missing. Here the sample spans over 200,000 clones, less than 90% being singletons. Material: peripheral blood. The V and J genes are TRBV27 and TRBJ1-6, with D possibly being TRBD1 (5 bases). This clonotype was sampled from a woman aged 70-85 years with active or convalescent COVID-19. The CDR3 nucleotides are TGTGCCAGCACCCTCGGGCAGGGTCGGGCACCCCTCCACTTT. Protein sequence: CASTLGQGRAPLHF.